The T cell receptor (beta chain) under discussion was sequenced for a study of blood T cell repertoires in COVID-19. Study information: The samples span acute and convalescent COVID-19 from the United States, Italy and Spain. In each case, the material was cDNA or gDNA derived from T cells, B-cell-depleted T cells, or PBMCs.

Germline-derived CDR1 and CDR2 are SGHRS and YFSETQ. CDR3 length: 15 amino acids. V lost 4 bases and J 8 bases, leaving 21 bases between the germline ends. In the source study's methods: Using reference gene primer amplification, nucleated cell counts were estimated. The protocol was immunoSEQ multiplex PCR, while the TCRdb copy is restricted to in-frame clones and leaves out a portion. V, J and clone size derive from that table, while D and trimming were established from the DNA sequence. The sample has 150,000 to 200,000 clones, approximately 82% seen once. Sequenced material: peripheral blood. The chain links TRBV5-1 to TRBJ1-2; perhaps TRBD1 as D (5 bases). This sequence originates from a woman of 80 years or more with acute or convalescent COVID-19. The CDR3 DNA follows: TGCGCCAGCAGCACTGGCACGGGCCAGGGAAAAGGCTACACCTTC. Its translation is CASSTGTGQGKGYTF.